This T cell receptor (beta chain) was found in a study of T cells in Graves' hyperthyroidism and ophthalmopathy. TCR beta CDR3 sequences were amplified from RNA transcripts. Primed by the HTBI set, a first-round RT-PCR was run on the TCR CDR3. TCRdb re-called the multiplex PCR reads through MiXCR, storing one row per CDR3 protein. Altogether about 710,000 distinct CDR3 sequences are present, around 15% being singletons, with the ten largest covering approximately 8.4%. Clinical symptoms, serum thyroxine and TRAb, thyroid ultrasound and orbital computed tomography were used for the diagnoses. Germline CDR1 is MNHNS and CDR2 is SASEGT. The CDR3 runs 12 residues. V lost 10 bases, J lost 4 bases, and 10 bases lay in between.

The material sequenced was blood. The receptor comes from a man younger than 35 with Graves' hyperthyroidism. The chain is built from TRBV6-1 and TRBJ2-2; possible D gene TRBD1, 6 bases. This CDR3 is CATGTPTGELFF. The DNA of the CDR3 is TGTGCCACCGGGACACCCACCGGGGAGCTGTTTTTT.